The rows below give T cell receptor beta chains drawn from one sample of a study of CXCR3-negative and CXCR3-positive naive CD8 T cells. TCRdb re-called the 5' RACE reads and catalogs CDR3 proteins one per entry, DNA excluded. This table holds approximately 88,000 distinct CDR3 sequences. Material for sequencing was naive CXCR3- CD8+ T cells from blood. All receptors derive from a human donor in good health. Some clones in this sample may be carry-over from other donors' samples. Each CDR3 is given with its conserved first and last residue.

TRBJ2-7	TRBV9	CASSVGGGDTYEQYF
TRBJ2-5	TRBV7-9	CASSRRLAGQETQYF
TRBJ1-2	TRBV12-3/TRBV12-4	CASSTVDIVAGYTF
TRBJ2-1	TRBV29-1	CSVLASGSGRYNEQFF
TRBJ1-3	TRBV7-3	CASSLWQGLSGNTIYF
TRBJ2-4	TRBV4-3	CASSRTLTSELAKNIQYF
TRBJ2-5	TRBV29-1	CSGKDRNQETQYF
TRBJ2-7	TRBV7-8	CASSYTQGSHEQYF
TRBJ2-1	TRBV9	CASSPTLAGAGEQFF
TRBJ1-1	TRBV15	CATSSHKYWGPTEAFF
TRBJ2-4	TRBV7-3	CASSPHGLAGEDQYF
TRBJ2-7	TRBV20-1	CSVRGSTYEQYF
TRBJ2-7	TRBV20-1	CSAIWREFSYEQYF
TRBJ1-1	TRBV28	CASRMGLAGTEAFF
TRBJ1-2	TRBV7-9	CASSLARDRHYGYTF
TRBJ2-3	TRBV6-2/TRBV6-3	CVTPWTTYTDTQYF
TRBJ2-7	TRBV7-2	CASSFPGPGYEQYF
TRBJ1-1	TRBV19	CASSLWLNTEAFF
TRBJ2-2	TRBV27	CASKASGGLGELFF
TRBJ2-3	TRBV15	CATSREGGPSWATDTQYF
TRBJ1-1	TRBV7-9	CASSLATGLVNTEAFF
TRBJ2-5	TRBV4-2	CASSQGIGGISETQYF
TRBJ2-3	TRBV6-5	CASSWTSGGSDTQYF
TRBJ1-1	TRBV23-1	CASSWAGGRNTEAFF
TRBJ2-3	TRBV29-1	CSVPGLGTDTQYF
TRBJ2-1	TRBV29-1	CSVLKGFEGYNEQFF
TRBJ2-1	TRBV20-1	CSSPGQGTENEQFF
TRBJ1-4	TRBV29-1	CSVVLTRSEGAFEKLFF
TRBJ2-1	TRBV6-6	CASSSLEGVDEQFF
TRBJ2-1	TRBV6-4	CASSDQHNEQFF
TRBJ2-3	TRBV7-2	CASSLAAPSDTQYF
TRBJ2-3	TRBV9	CASSVGGSSTDTQYF
TRBJ2-1	TRBV7-9	CASSFGWDFEQFF
TRBJ2-7	TRBV28	CASSLGAVGYEQYF
TRBJ2-7	TRBV5-5	CASSFMSGSTYEQYF
TRBJ2-7	TRBV7-6	CASSLDPGFQYF